These 6 T cell receptor beta chains share one sample of origin, sequenced in a study of blood T cell repertoires in COVID-19. Profiled with immunoSEQ multiplex PCR; TCRdb holds only in-frame clones, not every one. The profile shows more than 12,000 clones, roughly nine tenths of them singletons. The specimen sequenced was peripheral blood. The source of these receptors is a woman in her sixties or seventies in a cohort sampled during active or convalescent COVID-19.

CDR3 in DNA: TGTGCCAGTAGTCCGCTAGGGACTCGGGGACAGCCCCAGCATTTT. The encoded protein is CASSPLGTRGQPQHF. The chain is built from TRBV19 and TRBJ1-5; D is possibly TRBD1 (5 bases). Germline V gene lookup returns CDR1 LNHDA and CDR2 SQIVND (reference sequence). The CDR3 consists of 15 residues. Trimming stripped 5 bases from V and 7 bases from J, with 18 bases between.

V gene TRBV27 combines with J gene TRBJ2-1; TRBD2 agrees at 13 bases. This CDR3 region has 21 residues. After removal of 6 bases from V and 1 base from J, the junction contained 18 bases not matched to a gene. Germline CDR1 and CDR2: MNHEY and SMNVEV (reference sequence). CDR3: CASRSRGLAGDARGSYNEQFF. The CDR3, as DNA: TGTGCCAGCAGATCACGAGGACTAGCGGGGGACGCCCGGGGATCCTACAATGAGCAGTTCTTC.

The chain uses TRBV18 and TRBJ1-5; no definite D call. Germline values: CDR1 KGHSH, CDR2 LQKENI. The CDR3 covers 14 residues. Trimming removed 3 bases at V and 3 bases at J, with 9 bases between. The CDR3 loop reads CASSPGLLNQPQHF. The CDR3, as DNA: TGTGCCAGCTCACCGGGCCTACTCAATCAGCCCCAGCATTTT.

The chain is built from TRBV27 and TRBJ1-2; 9 bases are shared with TRBD1. This CDR3 has 13 amino acids. V lost 6 bases and J lost 8; bases outside the gene matches: 7. CDR1 and CDR2 from the germline V gene are MNHEY and SMNVEV (reference sequence). The CDR3 sequence is CASSRRTGDGYTF. The CDR3 region has the DNA TGTGCCAGCAGCCGCAGGACAGGGGACGGCTACACCTTC.

J is TRBJ1-6 and V is TRBV5-1; D perhaps matches TRBD1 (6 bases). V was clipped by 4 bases and J by 7 bases, with 9 bases between them. This CDR3 is 13 amino acids long. In germline, CDR1 is SGHRS, CDR2 YFSETQ. The chain's CDR3 is CASSAGENSPLHF. In DNA, the CDR3 is TGCGCCAGCAGCGCAGGGGAAAATTCACCCCTCCACTTT.

The chain joins TRBV30 to TRBJ1-6; no reliable D call. The V end was cut by 0 bases, the J end by 4 bases, with 10 bases between. Germline V gene lookup returns CDR1 GTSNPN and CDR2 SVGIG (reference sequence). This CDR3 contains 15 residues. DNA for the CDR3: TGTGCCTGGAGTGTTTCGAGGGTTTATAATTCACCCCTCCACTTT. Residues: CAWSVSRVYNSPLHF.